The sequence of this TCR beta chain was determined in a study of graft-versus-host responses after intestinal transplantation. At the level of the study: Recipients across the board were started on anti-thymocyte globulin induction, then kept on tacrolimus and steroids for about 3 years.

Study-wide findings and caveats: After transplant, early declines in HvG clones were associated with peak levels of circulating GvH clones. Some GvH clones were seen earlier in gut or blood, suggesting intestinal origin.

For this clone: Its target is not known.

The V gene lost 6 bases and the J gene lost 2 bases, with 11 bases spanning the gap. The CDR3 length is 13 residues. Germline CDR1 is MDHEN and CDR2 is SYDVKM. TCRdb's copy holds only in-frame clones and misses some; the assay was immunoSEQ multiplex PCR. The sample shows around 120,000 clones, roughly 95% of them seen only once. The sequencing here drew on unstimulated CD8+ T cells sorted from spleen or lymph node cells, taken before intestinal transplant. The TCR comes from a human donor who received an intestinal transplant. The J gene is TRBJ2-7, the V gene TRBV28; tentatively, D is TRBD1 (5 bases). The CDR3 here is CASSPGSTYEQYF. The CDR3 DNA reads as TGTGCCAGCAGCCCAGGGTCAACCTACGAGCAGTACTTC.